This is a list of T cell receptor beta chains from one sample in a study of blood T cell repertoires in COVID-19. Only in-frame clones appear in the TCRdb table, and some are missing; sequencing was by immunoSEQ multiplex PCR. Here the sample spans 210,000 or so clones, 84% being singletons. The sequencing input was peripheral blood. Receptor source: a woman aged 80 or over with active or convalescent COVID-19. Each CDR3 is given with its conserved first and last residue. A D gene is named only where the DNA matches it firmly. The listing skips clone size in some rows; elsewhere it reads once, few, many or a size class.

j_gene	d_gene	v_gene	abundance	CDR3nt	CDR3aa
TRBJ2-1	TRBD2	TRBV6-4	NA	TGTGCCAGCAGCGGGACTAACCGCAATGAGCAGTTCTTC	CASSGTNRNEQFF
TRBJ1-4	NA	TRBV5-6	NA	TGTGCCAGCAGCTTGGGGGCGGGAGGAGGTGAAAAACTGTTTTTT	CASSLGAGGGEKLFF
TRBJ2-2	TRBD2	TRBV9	NA	TGTGCCAGCAGCGTAGGCCCGGGGGGGAACACCGGGGAGCTGTTTTTT	CASSVGPGGNTGELFF
TRBJ1-2	TRBD1	TRBV6-5	once	TGTGCCAGCAGTCTTACTCAGGGGGCTGATGGCTACACCTTC	CASSLTQGADGYTF
TRBJ2-7	NA	TRBV18	NA	TGTGCCAGCTCACCTCCTAGCTCCTACGAGCAGTACTTC	CASSPPSSYEQYF
TRBJ2-7	NA	TRBV5-1	NA	TGCGCCAGCAGCTTGTTACAGTTAACCTACGAGCAGTACTTC	CASSLLQLTYEQYF
TRBJ2-1	TRBD2	TRBV6-6	NA	TGTGCCAGCAGTTACGGGCGGGAGGGGGTATACAATGAGCAGTTCTTC	CASSYGREGVYNEQFF
TRBJ2-7	TRBD2	TRBV3-1/TRBV3-2	NA	TGTGCCAGCAGCCTGCGGGGGGGCGGGCACGAGCAGTACTTC	CASSLRGGGHEQYF
TRBJ2-7	NA	TRBV5-1	NA	TGCGCCAGCAGCTTGGGCGCTAGCAACATTGGGCAGTACTTC	CASSLGASNIGQYF
TRBJ1-6	NA	TRBV10-3	NA	TGTGCCATCAGTGACGGGGTCGCCGGGGTTAGGAATTCACCCCTCCACTTT	CAISDGVAGVRNSPLHF
TRBJ1-3	NA	TRBV3-1/TRBV3-2	NA	TGTGCCAGCAGCCGTGTGTCAGGGGTTTTCGGAAACACCATATATTTT	CASSRVSGVFGNTIYF
TRBJ2-7	NA	TRBV11-3	NA	TGTGCCAGCAGCCCCTGGGGGGACGGTATCTACGAGCAGTACTTC	CASSPWGDGIYEQYF
TRBJ1-2	TRBD1	TRBV7-8	few	TGTGCCAGCAGCCGTACAGGGGCGGTTGGCTACACCTTC	CASSRTGAVGYTF
TRBJ2-7	TRBD1	TRBV9	NA	TGTGCCAGCAGCGGGACAGGGACTTCCTACGAGCAGTACTTC	CASSGTGTSYEQYF
TRBJ2-1	NA	TRBV7-3	NA	TGTGCCAGCAGCTTAACAATGGGGTTAGCGCCGCTCTCCCAAAATGAGCAGTTCTTC	CASSLTMGLAPLSQNEQFF
TRBJ2-3	TRBD1	TRBV6-5	NA	TGTGCCACCTGGGACAGGGGGGAGACAGATACGCAGTATTTT	CATWDRGETDTQYF
TRBJ1-5	TRBD1	TRBV9	NA	TGTGCCAGCAGCGTAGGGACAGGGGGCAATCAGCCCCAGCATTTT	CASSVGTGGNQPQHF
TRBJ2-1	NA	TRBV28	few	TGTGCCAGTAATACTTTCGAGACATCCTACAATGAGCAGTTCTTC	CASNTFETSYNEQFF
TRBJ2-2	TRBD1	TRBV2	NA	TGTGCCAGCAGGCGGGCCACAGGGGGGACCGGGGAGCTGTTTTTT	CASRRATGGTGELFF
TRBJ2-7	TRBD1	TRBV28	NA	TGTGCCGTAACAGGGGGCACCTACGAGCAGTACTTC	CAVTGGTYEQYF
TRBJ2-5	TRBD1	TRBV4-2	NA	TGTGCCAGCAGCCAAGAAGGGACAGGGGGTGGGGAGACCCAGTACTTC	CASSQEGTGGGETQYF
TRBJ1-1	NA	TRBV10-3	NA	TGTGCCATCAGTGATCAGGGGAACACTGAAGCTTTCTTT	CAISDQGNTEAFF
TRBJ2-7	NA	TRBV18	NA	TGTGCCAGCTCACCTGGAACCGGGACACCTTACGAGCAGTACTTC	CASSPGTGTPYEQYF
TRBJ2-7	TRBD1	TRBV6-2/TRBV6-3	NA	TGTGCCAGCAGTCCGCCGCACAGGGGGCGCGGATTCTACGAGCAGTACTTC	CASSPPHRGRGFYEQYF
TRBJ2-2	TRBD1	TRBV7-2	NA	TGTGCCAGCAGCTCCCGGGACAGGGCTATCACCGGGGAGCTGTTTTTT	CASSSRDRAITGELFF
TRBJ2-4	NA	TRBV5-8	NA	TGTGCCAGCAGCTTAACAGTCTCCAAAAACATTCAGTACTTC	CASSLTVSKNIQYF
TRBJ2-7	NA	TRBV3-1/TRBV3-2	NA	TGTGCCAGCAGCCAAGAGATTATGCAGGGAAAGGCCGGGCCTTACGAGCAGTACTTC	CASSQEIMQGKAGPYEQYF
TRBJ1-6	NA	TRBV5-6	NA	TGTGCCAGCAGCTTGGAGGTGGGTTCAGGTCGGAATTCACCCCTCCACTTT	CASSLEVGSGRNSPLHF
TRBJ1-1	NA	TRBV29-1	once	TGCAGCGTGGCAATTGACAGTATGAACACTGAAGCTTTCTTT	CSVAIDSMNTEAFF
TRBJ2-1	TRBD2	TRBV27	once	TGTGCCAGCAGTTCCCTAGCGGACCCCTACAATGAGCAGTTCTTC	CASSSLADPYNEQFF
TRBJ2-1	TRBD2	TRBV15	NA	TGTGCCACCAGCAGAGTCCGGGGGGGAAACAATGAGCAGTTCTTC	CATSRVRGGNNEQFF
TRBJ2-1	TRBD1	TRBV6-5	NA	TGTGCCAGCAGGACAGGGGGCAGGCAGTTCTTC	CASRTGGRQFF
TRBJ2-7	TRBD1	TRBV30	NA	TGTGCCTGGAGCCCCGGGACAGCCTACGAGCAGTACTTC	CAWSPGTAYEQYF
TRBJ1-5	TRBD1	TRBV2	NA	TGTGCCAGCAGCCGAGACAGGGGCAATCAGCCCCAGCATTTT	CASSRDRGNQPQHF
TRBJ2-7	TRBD2	TRBV4-2	few	TGTGCCAGCAGCCAAAGGGAGCGGGGTCAACCCTACGAGCAGTACTTC	CASSQRERGQPYEQYF
TRBJ2-2	TRBD1	TRBV7-6	NA	TGTGCCAGCAGCCCGCAGACAGGGCCCCTCGGGGAGCTGTTTTTT	CASSPQTGPLGELFF
TRBJ2-3	NA	TRBV7-9	NA	TGTGCCAGCAGCTTTCCACGGCCATCGGGAACAGATACGCAGTATTTT	CASSFPRPSGTDTQYF
TRBJ1-2	TRBD1	TRBV10-3	NA	TGTGCCATCAGCCGACAGGGATTTGTCCTTGATGCTAACTATGGCTACACCTTC	CAISRQGFVLDANYGYTF
TRBJ2-4	TRBD2	TRBV2	NA	TGTGCCAGCAGTGGGGAGGGAAGGATTCAGTACTTC	CASSGEGRIQYF
TRBJ2-1	NA	TRBV2	NA	TGTGCCAGCGCGCGGCCCCTTGCCTCCGATGAGCAGTTCTTC	CASARPLASDEQFF
TRBJ2-2	TRBD1	TRBV11-2	few	TGTGCCAGCAGCTCCCGGGACAGGATAACCGGGGAGCTGTTTTTT	CASSSRDRITGELFF
TRBJ2-5	TRBD2	TRBV6-4	NA	TGTGCCAGCAGTCCGGGACTAGCGGAGTTACAAGAGACCCAGTACTTC	CASSPGLAELQETQYF
TRBJ1-2	TRBD1	TRBV25-1	NA	TGTGCCAGCAGTGAAACCGGGACAGGCCCTTTTGGCTACACCTTC	CASSETGTGPFGYTF
TRBJ2-2	TRBD2	TRBV11-3	NA	TGTGCCAGCAGTCCAGGTCCGCGGCCTAGCGGCCTCTCCGGGGAGCTGTTTTTT	CASSPGPRPSGLSGELFF
TRBJ1-2	NA	TRBV11-3	NA	TGTGCCAGCAGCTTAGATGCGTCGGGGGTTGGCTACACCTTC	CASSLDASGVGYTF
TRBJ1-1	NA	TRBV7-8	NA	TGTGCCAGCAGCTTAAAAAGAGAGAACACTGAAGCTTTCTTT	CASSLKRENTEAFF